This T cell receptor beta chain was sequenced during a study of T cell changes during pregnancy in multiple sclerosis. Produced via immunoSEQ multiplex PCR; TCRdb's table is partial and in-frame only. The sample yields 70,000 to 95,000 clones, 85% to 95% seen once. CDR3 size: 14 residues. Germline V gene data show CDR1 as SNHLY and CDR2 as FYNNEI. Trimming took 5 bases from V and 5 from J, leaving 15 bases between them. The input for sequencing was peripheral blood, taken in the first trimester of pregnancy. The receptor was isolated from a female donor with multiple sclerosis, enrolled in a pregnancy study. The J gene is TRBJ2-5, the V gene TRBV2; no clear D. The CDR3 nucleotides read TGTGCCAGCAGTCTACCGGCGGCCCTGGAGACCCAGTACTTC. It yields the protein CASSLPAALETQYF. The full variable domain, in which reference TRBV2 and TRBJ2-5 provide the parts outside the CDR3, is EPEVTQTPSHQVTQMGQEVILRCVPISNHLYFYWYRQILGQKVEFLVSFYNNEISEKSEIFDDQFSVERPDGSNFTLKIRSTKLEDSAMYFCASSLPAALETQYFGPGTRLLVL.